This T cell receptor beta chain emerged from a study of T cells in Graves' hyperthyroidism and ophthalmopathy. A word on this clonotype: Its cognate antigen is unknown.

Overall study results and limits: In blood, most of the thyroid clonotypes expanded above 0.001 were also present.

The CDR3 has 14 amino acids. The germline V and J ends were trimmed by 6 bases and 6 bases, with 14 bases remaining between them. The germline CDR1 and CDR2 sequences are LGHDT and YNNKEL (reference sequence). The CDR3 regions of TCR beta were amplified from RNA transcripts. Researchers ran a first-round RT-PCR on the TCR CDR3 using the HTBI primer set. TCRdb re-derived calls from the multiplex PCR reads in MiXCR, one entry per CDR3 protein. This table has around 600,000 distinct CDR3 sequences, 13% to 15% appearing once. The chain links TRBV3-1 to TRBJ2-2; the D gene is possibly TRBD2 (7 bases). The sample taken for sequencing was blood. This TCR was recovered from a woman under 30 with Graves' ophthalmopathy. CDR3 DNA: TGTGCCAGCAGGCCAACAGGGAGGGCCGGGGAGCTGTTTTTT. Amino acid sequence: CASRPTGRAGELFF.